The 30 T cell receptor beta chains reported below all come from one sample, sequenced in a study of blood T cells in healthy people across ages. Alongside a J-beta primer mix, a sample-barcoded 5' primer served in a second PCR lasting about 6 to 12 cycles. In TCRdb, the 5' RACE reads were re-called with MiXCR into one record per CDR3 protein. The sample includes about 840,000 distinct CDR3 sequences, approximately 32% of them seen just once. Separately, the same data were catalogued under a study of T cells of mothers and their children.

The material sequenced was blood. The receptor set was obtained from a woman aged 40 to 55 in good health.

This clonotype has at least ten counts. This chain joins TRBV6-5 and TRBJ2-7, with 7 positions matching TRBD1. The CDR3 loop spans 14 amino acids. The junction had 7 bases not matched to a gene; V was cut back by 5 bases and J by 3 bases. The germline gives CDR1 MNHEY, CDR2 SVGAGI. As DNA, the CDR3 is TGTGCCAGCAGTCCGACGACAGGGATCTACGAGCAGTACTTC. Its protein product is CASSPTTGIYEQYF.

About this clonotype: A much larger clone is a single base away; this may be a read error. The chain employs TRBV28 and TRBJ2-7; the D call may be TRBD1 or TRBD2 (5 bases each). The V end was cut by 10 bases, the J end by 4 bases, with 23 bases between. Looked up from germline, CDR1 is MDHEN and CDR2 is SYDVKM. CDR3 length equals 15 residues. CDR3 coding DNA: TGTGCCATCAGGGTTCGCGGACTTTTGCCATACGAGCAGTACTTC. Amino acids: CAIRVRGLLPYEQYF.

The chain uses TRBV9 and TRBJ1-1; D ambiguous. CDR1 and CDR2 (germline): SGDLS, YYNGEE. V was cut by 3 bases and J by 1 base, with 10 bases left in between. The CDR3 contains 14 residues. Here the CDR3 reads CASSDPSKNTEAFF. The CDR3 DNA sequence: TGTGCCAGCAGCGACCCCTCAAAGAACACTGAAGCTTTCTTT. Based on the CDR3 plus reference TRBV9 and TRBJ1-1, the full variable domain is DSGVTQTPKHLITATGQRVTLRCSPRSGDLSVYWYQQSLDQGLQFLIQYYNGEERAKGNILERFSAQQFPDLHSELNLSSLELGDSALYFCASSDPSKNTEAFFGQGTRLTVV.

This clonotype was recorded at least ten times. This chain joins TRBV20-1 and TRBJ2-7, with 7 bases identical to TRBD1. V trimming: 6 bases; J trimming: 2 bases; junction bases outside the gene matches: 10. Germline V gene data show CDR1 as DFQATT and CDR2 as SNEGSKA (reference sequence). The CDR3 spans 14 residues. The CDR3 nucleotides are TGCAGTGCGCCGGGACAGTACGACACCTACGAGCAGTACTTC. This encodes CSAPGQYDTYEQYF.

V gene TRBV7-3 combines with J gene TRBJ2-5; 9 bases fit TRBD1. In germline, CDR1 is SGHTA, CDR2 FQGTGA. Losses at the gene ends were 5 bases for V and 5 bases for J; bases not matched to a gene: 9. This CDR3 has 15 residues. The CDR3 here is CASSPSGQGSETQYF. The DNA of the CDR3 is TGTGCCAGCAGCCCTTCAGGACAGGGGAGCGAGACCCAGTACTTC.

The table lists this clonotype with many counts. The chain carries TRBV6-2 or TRBV6-3 and TRBJ1-2; D is ambiguous. V shed 0 bases and J shed 8 bases, with 7 bases lying between them. The germline gives CDR1 MNHEY, CDR2 SVGEGT. The CDR3 has 12 residues. The DNA for the CDR3 is TGTGCCAGCAGTTACTCCGAAAGAGGCTACACCTTC. Residues: CASSYSERGYTF.

This rearrangement joins TRBV5-1 to TRBJ2-7, with 8 positions matching TRBD1. The CDR3 spans 14 residues. Germline CDR1 SGHRS, CDR2 YFSETQ. Germline trimming cut 0 bases from V and 7 bases from J; bases unmatched to any gene: 6. CDR3 sequence: CASSLVTGEWEQYF. The DNA for the CDR3 is TGCGCCAGCAGCTTGGTGACAGGGGAATGGGAGCAGTACTTC.

This clonotype has a single count. A read error may produce the germline difference seen at one junction end. This chain joins TRBV18 and TRBJ2-6; D may be TRBD1 (6 bases). The length of the CDR3 is 15 residues. Germline values: CDR1 KGHSH, CDR2 LQKENI. CDR3 in DNA: TGTGCCAGCCCACCAGGGGCGGCTGGGGCCAACGTCCTGACTTTC. Its translation is CASPPGAAGANVLTF.

The sample holds many counts of this clonotype. The rearrangement links TRBV7-3 to TRBJ2-3, with a possible D match to TRBD1 (6 bases). The V gene lost 1 base and the J gene lost 5 bases, with 13 bases spanning the gap. This CDR3 comprises 15 residues. Germline V gene lookup returns CDR1 SGHTA and CDR2 FQGTGA. The CDR3, as DNA: TGTGCCAGCAGCTTAAGGCCAGGGGATGGAGATACGCAGTATTTT. It yields the protein CASSLRPGDGDTQYF.

V usage is TRBV24-1 and J usage is TRBJ2-2, with 10 bases that match TRBD1. CDR1 is KGHDR, CDR2 SFDVKD, per germline. V was clipped by 5 bases and J by 1 base; unmatched bases: 6. The CDR3 contains 17 residues. The CDR3 here is CATSATGQGLNTGELFF. CDR3 bases: TGTGCCACCAGTGCTACGGGACAGGGGTTGAACACCGGGGAGCTGTTTTTT.

A few counts support this clonotype. The chain uses TRBV6-6 and TRBJ2-5, with D tentatively TRBD2 (5 bases). Germline V gene data show CDR1 as MNHNY and CDR2 as SVGAGI (reference sequence). V lost 5 bases and J lost 7, with 20 bases in between. CDR3 length: 15 amino acids. CDR3 protein: CASSIPQPAGGTQYF. CDR3 nucleotides: TGTGCCAGCAGTATTCCACAGCCCGCGGGTGGGACCCAGTACTTC.

There are a few counts of this clonotype. V is TRBV7-2 and J is TRBJ1-2; a weak D match, TRBD1 (5 bases). Germline loops: CDR1 SGHTA, CDR2 FQGNSA. The CDR3 length is 13 residues. V lost 5 bases and J 4 bases, leaving 11 bases between the germline ends. Here the CDR3 reads CASSTDSLYGYTF. The CDR3 bases are TGTGCCAGCAGCACAGACAGCCTCTATGGCTACACCTTC. The full variable domain, its missing parts supplied by reference TRBV7-2 and TRBJ1-2, is GAGVSQSPSNKVTEKGKDVELRCDPISGHTALYWYRQSLGQGLEFLIYFQGNSAPDKSGLPSDRFSAERTGGSVSTLTIQRTQQEDSAVYLCASSTDSLYGYTFGSGTRLTVV.

This clonotype came up many times. The DNA for the CDR3 is TGTGCCACCAGCAGAGAGGAGCTCCCCTACGAGCAGTACTTC. It specifies CATSREELPYEQYF. The rearrangement links TRBV15 to TRBJ2-7; D is ambiguous. Germline CDR1 LNHNV, CDR2 YYDKDF (reference sequence). The CDR3 covers 14 residues. V was cut by 0 bases and J by 2 bases, with 8 bases left in between.

This clonotype was picked up many times. The chain joins TRBV7-9 to TRBJ2-7; D gene uncertain. Trimming took off 2 bases at V and 2 bases at J, with 7 bases between the two ends. CDR1 and CDR2 (germline): SEHNR, FQNEAQ (reference sequence). CDR3 length: 13 residues. The CDR3 coding sequence is TGTGCCAGCAGCTTAACAGCTACCTACGAGCAGTACTTC. It encodes CASSLTATYEQYF.

This clonotype showed up just a few times. The V and J genes are TRBV20-1 and TRBJ2-3, with 9 bases that match TRBD2. Germline V gene lookup returns CDR1 DFQATT and CDR2 SNEGSKA (reference sequence). The junction had 6 bases not matched to a gene; V was cut back by 0 bases and J by 5 bases. There are 15 residues in the CDR3. CDR3 loop: CSARDGGGALDTQYF. CDR3 nucleotides: TGCAGTGCTAGAGATGGCGGGGGGGCCTTAGATACGCAGTATTTT.

The chain couples TRBV7-6 to TRBJ2-5; 12 bases line up with TRBD1. The J call may not be correct, given that the DNA end is closer to TRBJ2-7. The CDR3 is 17 residues long. Germline CDR1 is SGHVS and CDR2 is FNYEAQ. CDR3: CASSFGRDRGPLDEQYF. CDR3 DNA: TGTGCCAGCAGCTTTGGCCGGGACAGGGGGCCGTTAGACGAGCAGTACTTC.

Remarks on this clonotype: Just one base apart from a much larger clone, this may be a read error. The V call is TRBV5-1, the J call TRBJ2-5, with 8 bases matching TRBD1. This CDR3 is built from 15 residues. V lost 7 bases to trimming and J lost 3 bases; unmatched junction nucleotides: 11. Germline V gene data show CDR1 as SGHRS and CDR2 as YFSETQ. Here the CDR3 DNA reads TGCGCCAGCCGGGTGGAACAGGGGGTCGAAGAGACCCAGTACTTC. It translates to CASRVEQGVEETQYF. Combining the CDR3 with reference TRBV5-1 and TRBJ2-5 gives the whole variable domain KAGVTQTPRYLIKTRGQQVTLSCSPISGHRSVSWYQQTPGQGLQFLFEYFSETQRNKGNFPGRFSGRQFSNSRSEMNVSTLELGDSALYLCASRVEQGVEETQYFGPGTRLLVL.

This clonotype was counted only a few times. The chain has TRBV7-2 and TRBJ2-3, with TRBD1 identical over 10 bases. Trimming at V came to 6 bases and at J to 4 bases, leaving 4 bases not matched to a gene. This CDR3 region has 14 residues. Germline CDR1 and CDR2: SGHTA and FQGNSA. The CDR3 here is CASRVTGGSDTQYF. CDR3 DNA: TGTGCCAGCAGGGTGACAGGGGGCTCAGATACGCAGTATTTT.

V is TRBV7-2 and J is TRBJ2-2; D possibly matches TRBD1 or TRBD2 (5 bases each). V lost 4 bases and J 1 base, leaving 7 bases between the germline ends. This CDR3 comprises 14 residues. Germline V gene lookup returns CDR1 SGHTA and CDR2 FQGNSA. The CDR3 here is CASSWDGNTGELFF. DNA for the CDR3: TGTGCCAGCAGCTGGGACGGGAACACCGGGGAGCTGTTTTTT.

This clonotype was detected many times. The genes are TRBV5-1 and TRBJ2-1; 10 bases match TRBD1. This CDR3 spans 19 amino acids. After removal of 0 bases from V and 1 base from J, the junction contained 10 bases not matched to a gene. Germline values: CDR1 SGHRS, CDR2 YFSETQ. In DNA form, the CDR3 reads TGCGCCAGCAGCTTGGGGACAGGGGGATCTCTCAGTTCCTACAATGAGCAGTTCTTC. Its translation: CASSLGTGGSLSSYNEQFF.

This clonotype occurred many times. The rearrangement joins TRBV5-1 to TRBJ2-1; D call uncertain. This CDR3 is built from 14 residues. The germline V gene has CDR1 SGHRS and CDR2 YFSETQ. V was pared by 3 bases and J by 4 bases, with 11 bases between. The CDR3 nucleotides are TGCGCCAGCAGCTCGGCTGGGCAGTACAATGAGCAGTTCTTC. It specifies CASSSAGQYNEQFF.

On this clonotype itself: A much larger clone lies a single base off, so this may be a read error. The chain uses TRBV12-3 or TRBV12-4 and TRBJ1-2; no clear D gene. The CDR3 covers 14 residues. The CDR3 is CASSFTAQNYGHTF. CDR3 coding DNA: TGTGCCAGCAGTTTTACAGCCCAGAACTATGGCCACACCTTC.

In its sample, this clonotype was seen many times. This chain connects TRBV9 to TRBJ1-6; D is possibly TRBD1 (6 bases). The CDR3 is made up of 17 amino acids. With 3 bases removed from V and 0 bases from J, the gap between germline ends came to 13 bases. The V gene's germline CDR1 is SGDLS and CDR2 YYNGEE. CDR3 sequence: CASSERQDSSYNSPLHF. In DNA form, the CDR3 reads TGTGCCAGCAGCGAGCGACAGGACAGCTCCTATAATTCACCCCTCCACTTT. The complete variable domain, with remaining parts taken from reference TRBV9 and TRBJ1-6, reads DSGVTQTPKHLITATGQRVTLRCSPRSGDLSVYWYQQSLDQGLQFLIQYYNGEERAKGNILERFSAQQFPDLHSELNLSSLELGDSALYFCASSERQDSSYNSPLHFGNGTRLTVT.

This chain uses TRBV20-1 with TRBJ2-4; D gene ambiguous. Trimming took 3 bases from V and 7 from J, leaving 10 bases between them. Germline values: CDR1 DFQATT, CDR2 SNEGSKA (reference sequence). This CDR3 spans 12 amino acids. CDR3 sequence: CSARSGPNIQYF. The CDR3 nucleotides are TGCAGTGCTAGGTCCGGACCCAACATTCAGTACTTC.

This clonotype showed up many times. The rearrangement uses TRBV7-3 and TRBJ2-7; 9 bases are shared with TRBD2. This CDR3 is 15 amino acids long. Germline CDR1 reads SGHTA; CDR2 reads FQGTGA. After removal of 3 bases from V and 3 bases from J, the junction contained 6 bases not matched to a gene. CDR3 sequence: CASSLGPSGDYEQYF. The DNA of the CDR3 is TGTGCCAGCAGCTTGGGACCTAGCGGGGACTACGAGCAGTACTTC.

The CDR3 DNA reads as TGTGCCAGCAGTGCCGGGACCCGGGGTAGTCAGCCCCAGCATTTT. As protein: CASSAGTRGSQPQHF. The chain has TRBV5-8 and TRBJ1-5, with a possible D match to TRBD1 (5 bases). V lost 5 bases, J lost 6 bases, and 18 bases lay in between. The CDR3 runs 15 residues. Germline-derived CDR1 and CDR2 are SGHTS and YDEGEE.

The table lists this clonotype with a few counts. The CDR3 DNA sequence: TGCAGTGCGCGGAGACAGGGAGGAGGAATGAGGGGAGAAAAACTGTTTTTT. Protein sequence: CSARRQGGGMRGEKLFF. The rearrangement uses TRBV20-1 and TRBJ1-4; 7 bases line up with TRBD1. CDR3 length: 17 residues. Germline lookup yields CDR1 DFQATT and CDR2 SNEGSKA (reference sequence). Trimming cost V 6 bases and J 8 bases; bases outside gene matches: 21.

This clonotype has more than one count but fewer than ten. The chain carries TRBV20-1 and TRBJ1-5, with D tentatively TRBD1 (6 bases). Trimming shortened V by 3 bases and J by 1 base, and 16 bases separated the two germline ends. This CDR3 is 16 amino acids long. CDR1 DFQATT and CDR2 SNEGSKA come from the germline V gene (reference sequence). The CDR3: CSARGRGLESNQPQHF. The CDR3 DNA reads as TGCAGTGCTAGGGGTCGGGGGCTCGAGAGCAATCAGCCCCAGCATTTT.

The V call is TRBV7-9, the J call TRBJ2-1; the D is unclear. V lost 5 bases, J lost 2 bases, and 13 bases lay in between. Germline lookup yields CDR1 SEHNR and CDR2 FQNEAQ (reference sequence). CDR3 size: 15 residues. This CDR3 reads CASSPDGLPYNEQFF. As DNA, the CDR3 is TGTGCCAGCAGCCCCGATGGGCTGCCCTACAATGAGCAGTTCTTC.

A remark on this clonotype: This may be a read error: a much more frequent sequence differs by one nucleotide. V is TRBV3-1 and J is TRBJ2-5; D uncertain. CDR1 LGHDT and CDR2 YNNKEL come from the germline V gene (reference sequence). V lost 4 bases, J lost 11 bases, and 20 bases lay in between. CDR3 size: 14 residues. As DNA, the CDR3 is TGTGCCAGCAGCCGCACAACTTTCGGCAATGAGCAGTACTTC. Translation gives CASSRTTFGNEQYF.